This T cell receptor (beta chain) was captured by sequencing in a study of early T cells in non-severe SARS-CoV-2 infection. The V segment lost 5 bases and the J segment 4 bases; nucleotides outside the gene matches: 6. This CDR3 has 14 amino acids. MiXCR, applied by TCRdb to the 5' RACE reads, yields one record per CDR3 protein. The sample has about 83,000 distinct CDR3 sequences; 9% to 15% are singletons. Study conclusions and caveats: Clonotype matching in VDJdb favored anti-spike CD8 responses and did not capture private and CD4 specificities.

This clonotype showed up many times. Its matching antigen is unknown. The sequence was collected from an adult who was a healthcare worker with PCR-confirmed SARS-CoV-2 infection or an uninfected control (not recorded which). Sequencing input: whole blood. The rearrangement uses TRBV12-3 or TRBV12-4 and TRBJ2-3; 7 bases match TRBD2. In DNA form, the CDR3 reads TGTGCCAGCAGTGGCCTCACTAGCGCAGATACGCAGTATTTT. This gives the protein CASSGLTSADTQYF.